The T cell receptor beta chain described here comes from a study of cytomegalovirus exposure and HLA in healthy donors (dated by TCRdb to the late 2010s). Regarding the study in general: According to an earlier analysis of around 600 of the donors, about 180 million T cells yielded 90 million to 130 million unique TCR beta sequences and about 300 Gb of sequence data. An early release that covered roughly 600 HLA-typed donors contained about 300 gigabases of sequencing data and 65 million to 100 million unique TCR sequences. Of the 300 to 450 genotyped donors, over 70% fell in the genetic ancestry cluster associated with self-reported Caucasian donors. The study was designed to test whether signatures of past pathogen exposure could be identified by cataloging public T cell receptors. The study profiled the T cell repertoires of some 610 subjects by immunosequencing and related them to cytomegalovirus serostatus. Along with the approximately 600-subject first cohort, a separate validation cohort of around 110 different subjects was used. The study combined high-throughput TCR immunosequencing, statistical association of individual TCRs with disease status, and machine learning to predict cytomegalovirus infection status. In a later analysis, previously published TCR beta repertoires from several hundred donors were re-analyzed and high-resolution HLA genotyping was added so that TCR occurrence patterns could be studied. In the later analysis, no new phenotypic data were used to find candidate immune exposures; instead, reliance was placed on TCR beta sequences and their occurrence across donors. An earlier analysis of 500 to 750 of the donors applied high-throughput TCR beta sequencing to assess whether each TCR beta V gene segment acted as functional or pseudogenic. Donor age, sex, ethnicity and CMV serostatus were compiled together with the repertoire data. In a later genetic analysis, genome-wide SNP genotypes for about three fifths of the 666 donors were used, and that subset was treated as a discovery cohort. All discovery cohort repertoires had been generated using a single sequencing platform. Both class I and class II loci were covered by HLA typing, at four-digit resolution. The number of donors typed differed by locus, with roughly 629-640 for A, B, C, DRB1 and DQB1, 522 for DQA1, 606 for DPA1, and some 440 for DPB1. Several DR-DQ haplotypes were treated as single units for association and clustering because of strong linkage in the cohort. Among some 410 genotyped donors of the cohort, an average of around 250,000 unique TCR beta nucleotide sequences was sequenced per donor, of which roughly 18% were non-productive. The paper's findings and limits, for the study overall: Specific HLA alleles were associated with some 15,000 TCR beta sequences at a false discovery rate of 0.05 in a later analysis. A further reported finding was that TCR beta sequences accurately predicted the HLA-A and HLA-B alleles for most subjects in the first cohort. CMV serostatus was the only immune exposure information available for the cohort. Roughly uniform sequencing depth across donors was assumed in presence/absence analyses, although this assumption may not hold. According to the authors, the approach could potentially be generalized to other disease states and immunological phenotypes. A few of the identified cytomegalovirus-associated TCR beta chains were confirmed in vitro to be specific for cytomegalovirus antigens. Because counts were too low, 15 or so rarely observed V segments, including chromosome 9 orphons, were excluded from the earlier analysis of several hundred of the donors. When HLA alleles, especially DR and DQ, strongly co-occurred, attributing TCR associations to individual alleles was difficult. A later genetic analysis reported fewer N-insertions in productive TCRs among donors in an Asian-associated ancestry cluster than the 666-donor mean. In a later analysis, most CMV-associated TCR beta chains were found to appear HLA-restricted, with HLA associations seemingly driven largely by CMV exposure. Linkage disequilibrium might explain the correlated functional status among segregating V segments, but an unknown experimental factor could not be ruled out. A later analysis reported that several top co-occurrence clusters appeared linked to parvovirus B19, influenza, CMV and Epstein-Barr virus. A later analysis found that TCR association rates varied across HLA loci, with DRB1 alleles showing the most associated TCRs and HLA-C alleles the fewest. In an earlier analysis of about 600 of the donors, most TCR beta V segments appeared in productive rearrangements about 90% or about 30% of the time, broadly matching IMGT annotations. In both the original and validation cohorts, the classifier was reported to diagnose cytomegalovirus status with high specificity and sensitivity. This cohort had only TCR beta chains sequenced, and the lack of alpha or paired-chain data limited which features could be detected. The 87-base-pair reads could not distinguish some IMGT-functional V segments, including TRBV6-2 and TRBV6-3, so those segments were excluded. HLA typing was unavailable for some donors at each locus, so association tests used only the typed subset. The sequencing pipeline was judged likely to have produced a cluster of highly shared sequence variants as a technical artifact. In a later analysis, HLA-associated TCR beta chains showed more clonal expansion and lower generation probabilities than non-associated chains that were equally common. V-gene and J-gene trimming of TCR beta chains was associated with a missense DCLRE1C variant in a later genetic analysis, and the association was replicated in an independent cohort. A total of 150 or so TCR beta chains were listed by the study as associated with cytomegalovirus. Most TCR sequences were seen in very few donors, while some public TCRs were found in many individuals.

The cohort consisted of approximately 690 healthy bone marrow donors. Cohort members were all nominally healthy when sampled, although unrecorded immune exposures were likely present. The donor was CMV seropositive and was included in the group of 250 to 350 seropositive cohort members. Every donor gave a peripheral blood sample, and the peripheral blood mononuclear cells from that sample were used for TCR beta sequencing. The Qiagen DNeasy Blood Extraction Kit was used to extract genomic DNA from the blood cell samples. Library prep was done by the immunoSEQ multiplex PCR assay. A mixture of 60 forward primers for TCR Vbeta segments and 13 reverse primers for TCR Jbeta segments was used in the multiplex PCR. Amplification of the CDR3 region of rearranged TCR beta genes was performed with a multiplex PCR assay on genomic DNA. Amplified TCR beta libraries were sequenced as 87-base-pair reads on the Illumina HiSeq System. Processing in the source paper ran as follows. A later analysis counted approximately 84 million unique TCR beta chains across the 600 to 850 repertoires, and about 10 million of these chains were shared by at least two donors. To remove PCR and sequencing errors, raw reads were error-corrected and collapsed into unique sequences using a nearest-neighbor algorithm that merged closely related sequences. Alignment of CDR3 sequences to IMGT reference sequences was used to assign V, D and J gene segments. For a sequence to be retained, a match of at least six nucleotides to both a V gene segment and a J gene segment was required. Rearrangements were called productive when the CDR3 lacked stop codons and stayed in frame with V and J; all others were non-productive. Following IMGT convention, CDR3 was defined as the stretch from the second conserved V-encoded cysteine up to the conserved J-encoded phenylalanine. The earlier analysis of about 620 of the donors excluded sequences that lacked an unambiguous match to a single V gene segment. In an earlier analysis of about 590 of the donors, a V segment was called functional when productive rearrangements were above 56.7%, and segregating when the standard deviation between donors exceeded 5%. To diagnose cytomegalovirus status from the catalog of TCR beta chain sequences, a statistical classification framework was built. A later analysis assigned V and J genes by comparing TCR nucleotide sequences with IMGT/GENE-DB human TR gene sequences. Using the TCRdist pipeline, a later analysis assigned CDR3 sequences along with most-parsimonious VDJ recombination scenarios. In a later analysis, each TCR beta chain was defined by its CDR3 amino acid sequence together with its V-gene family, and reads lacking a unique V-gene family were excluded. In a later analysis, fewer than 600 highly shared, low-generation-probability nucleotide sequences were removed to address suspected cross-contamination and a sequencing artifact. In a later analysis, a clonal expansion index for each public chain was calculated from normalized within-repertoire ranks of inferred template counts. In a later analysis, generation probabilities were computed with a VDJ recombination model fitted to out-of-frame rearrangements, and the resulting probabilities were checked against IGoR. In a later analysis, hypergeometric tests were used to score TCR-TCR, TCR-HLA and TCR-CMV co-occurrence, with a repertoire-size bias correction applied to TCR pairs. To estimate false discovery rates, a later analysis permuted the HLA or CMV assignments 20 times. In a later analysis, co-occurring TCRs were grouped using DBSCAN, and TCRdist sequence similarity was added for clustering within HLA-allele-positive subsets. Repertoires with fewer than 30,000 or more than 120,000 public chains, plus five repertoires with anomalous nucleotide sharing, were excluded from co-occurrence clustering. TCRdb holds this immuneACCESS table with in-frame rearrangements only. Some clones are missing; in checked studies, unresolved V genes explain under half, and the rest has no known cause. D and trimming were read from the DNA, whereas the V and J calls and clone size are those reported in that table. For this sample the table gives 150,000 or so clones, of which 60% to 85% were detected only once. The ten biggest clones cover around 13% of the sample.

Reading the germline V gene gives CDR1 MDHEN and CDR2 SYDVKM. The CDR3 runs 14 residues from the cysteine to the phenylalanine. The DNA shown is the 42-base CDR3, in frame from base 1. Relative to germline, V is missing 8 bases and J is missing 1 base, with 4 bases of the junction outside any gene match. Note on this clone: Its antigen is currently not known. There are no base qualities to consult, and no much larger clone falls within one base.

Material for sequencing was PBMCs. The chain is assembled from TRBV28 and TRBJ2-3, and 9 junction bases match TRBD2. The receptor was isolated from a man in his forties in good health and CMV-seropositive. The DNA reads TGTGCCAGCTCCCGACTAGCGGGCACAGATACGCAGTATTTT. Its protein reads: CASSRLAGTDTQYF.